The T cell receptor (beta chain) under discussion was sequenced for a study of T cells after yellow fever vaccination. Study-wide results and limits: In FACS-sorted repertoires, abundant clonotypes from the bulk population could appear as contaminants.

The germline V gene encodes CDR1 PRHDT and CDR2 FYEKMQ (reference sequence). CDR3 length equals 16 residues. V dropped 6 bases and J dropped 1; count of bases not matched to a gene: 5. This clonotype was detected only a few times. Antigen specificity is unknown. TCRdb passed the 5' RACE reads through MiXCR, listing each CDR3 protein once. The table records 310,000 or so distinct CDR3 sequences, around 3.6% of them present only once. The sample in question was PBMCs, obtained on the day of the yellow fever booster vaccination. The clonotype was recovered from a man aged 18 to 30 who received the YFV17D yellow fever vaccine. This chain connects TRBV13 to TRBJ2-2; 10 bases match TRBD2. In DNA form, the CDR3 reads TGTGCCAGCAGACCTAGACTAGCGGGGAACACCGGGGAGCTGTTTTTT. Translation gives CASRPRLAGNTGELFF. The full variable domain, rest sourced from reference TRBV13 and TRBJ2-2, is AAGVIQSPRHLIKEKRETATLKCYPIPRHDTVYWYQQGPGQDPQFLISFYEKMQSDKGSIPDRFSAQQFSDYHSELNMSSLELGDSALYFCASRPRLAGNTGELFFGEGSRLTVL.